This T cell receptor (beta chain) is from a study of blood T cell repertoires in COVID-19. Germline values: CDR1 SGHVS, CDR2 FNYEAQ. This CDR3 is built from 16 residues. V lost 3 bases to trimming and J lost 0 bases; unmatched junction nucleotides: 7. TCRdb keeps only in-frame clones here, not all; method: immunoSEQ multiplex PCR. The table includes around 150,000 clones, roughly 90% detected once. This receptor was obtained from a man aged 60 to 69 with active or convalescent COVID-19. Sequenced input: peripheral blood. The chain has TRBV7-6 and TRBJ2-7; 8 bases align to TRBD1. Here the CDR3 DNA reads TGTGCCAGCAGCTTGTGGCAGGGGGCTAACTCCTACGAGCAGTACTTC. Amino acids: CASSLWQGANSYEQYF.